This TCR beta chain was sequenced during a study of radiotherapy plus CTLA-4 blockade in lung cancer. Overall study: Among enrolled patients, 15% to 20% responded and about 30% achieved disease control.

Study results and caveats: After radiotherapy and ipilimumab, tumor-derived clones expanded in peripheral blood.

In regard to this clone: The antigen is not known.

Data came from immunoSEQ multiplex PCR; TCRdb stores just in-frame clones and leaves some out. The data hold tens of thousands of clones, with about 88% observed a single time. The TCR comes from a human donor with non-small cell lung cancer whose response to radiotherapy plus ipilimumab could not be evaluated. The starting material was peripheral blood, obtained from a patient treated with radiotherapy plus ipilimumab.

The CDR3 spells CASSSSGRFNEQYF. The DNA of the CDR3 is TGTGCCAGCAGCTCAAGCGGGAGGTTCAACGAGCAGTACTTC. This chain joins TRBV7-2 and TRBJ2-7; 9 nucleotides agree with TRBD2. Germline loops: CDR1 SGHTA, CDR2 FQGNSA. The CDR3 has 14 residues. J was trimmed by 5 bases and V by 4 bases; bases with no gene match: 6.